This T cell receptor beta chain was identified during a study of blood T cell repertoires in COVID-19. Looking at the study overall: Donors in the United States, Italy and Spain gave samples during acute or convalescent COVID-19. T cells, B-cell-depleted T cells, or PBMCs supplied cDNA or gDNA.

This CDR3 comprises 14 residues. The germline V gene has CDR1 LNHDA and CDR2 SQIVND (reference sequence). Trimming cost V 3 bases and J 4 bases, with 12 bases left between them. Original handling: Reference gene primer amplification gave nucleated cell count estimates. Assay used: immunoSEQ multiplex PCR; TCRdb lists only in-frame clones, some missing. That table supplies the V and J calls and clone size; D and trimming were determined from the DNA. The sample records 250,000 or so clones, 70% to 90% being singletons. The sequencing input was peripheral blood. The genes are TRBV19 and TRBJ1-1; a possible D gene is TRBD1 (5 bases). The clonotype comes from a woman aged 60-75 years with active or convalescent COVID-19. The CDR3 spells CASSIGGGVTEAFF. The CDR3 bases are TGTGCCAGTAGTATCGGGGGGGGTGTCACTGAAGCTTTCTTT.